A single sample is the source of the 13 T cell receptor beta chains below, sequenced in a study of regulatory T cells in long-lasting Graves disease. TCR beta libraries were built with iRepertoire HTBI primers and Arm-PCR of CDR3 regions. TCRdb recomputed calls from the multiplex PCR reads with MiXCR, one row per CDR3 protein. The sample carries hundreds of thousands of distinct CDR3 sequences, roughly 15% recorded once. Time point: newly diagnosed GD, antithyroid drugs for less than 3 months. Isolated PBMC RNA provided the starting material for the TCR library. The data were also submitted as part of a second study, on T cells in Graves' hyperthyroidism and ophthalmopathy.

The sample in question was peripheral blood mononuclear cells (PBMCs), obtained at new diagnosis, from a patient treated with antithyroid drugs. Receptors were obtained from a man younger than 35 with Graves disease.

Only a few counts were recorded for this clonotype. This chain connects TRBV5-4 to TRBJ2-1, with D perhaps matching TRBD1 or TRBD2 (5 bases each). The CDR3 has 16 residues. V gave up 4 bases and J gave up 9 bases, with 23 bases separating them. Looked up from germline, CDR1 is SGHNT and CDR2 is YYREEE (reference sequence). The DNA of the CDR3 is TGTGCCAGCAGCGCCAACACTGGGACCGTAGGGGCTGAGCAGTTCTTC. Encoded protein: CASSANTGTVGAEQFF.

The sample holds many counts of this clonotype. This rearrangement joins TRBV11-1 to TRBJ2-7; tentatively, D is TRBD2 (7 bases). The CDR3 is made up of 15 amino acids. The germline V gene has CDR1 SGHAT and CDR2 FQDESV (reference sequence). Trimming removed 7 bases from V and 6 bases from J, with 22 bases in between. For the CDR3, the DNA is TGTGCCAGCACCTCTCACGGAGGGGGGGAAGGCGAGCAGTACTTC. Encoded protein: CASTSHGGGEGEQYF.

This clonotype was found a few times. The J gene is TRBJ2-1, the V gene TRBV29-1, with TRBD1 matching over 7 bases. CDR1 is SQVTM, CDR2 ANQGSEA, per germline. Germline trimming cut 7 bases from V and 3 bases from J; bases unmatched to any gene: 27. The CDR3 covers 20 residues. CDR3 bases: TGCAGCGGAGACACAGGATCTACGGGACAGAGAGGTCTCTACTACAATGAGCAGTTCTTC. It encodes CSGDTGSTGQRGLYYNEQFF.

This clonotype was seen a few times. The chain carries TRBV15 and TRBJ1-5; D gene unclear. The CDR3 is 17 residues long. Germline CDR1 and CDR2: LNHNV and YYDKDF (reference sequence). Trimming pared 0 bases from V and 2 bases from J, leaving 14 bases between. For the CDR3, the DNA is TGTGCCACCAGCAGAGATTCTTTGGGGAGGGGCAATCAGCCCCAGCATTTT. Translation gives CATSRDSLGRGNQPQHF.

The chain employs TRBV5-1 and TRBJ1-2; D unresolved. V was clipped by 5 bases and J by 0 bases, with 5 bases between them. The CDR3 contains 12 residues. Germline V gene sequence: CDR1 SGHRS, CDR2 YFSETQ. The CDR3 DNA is TGCGCCAGCAGTCTTCCTAACTATGGCTACACCTTC. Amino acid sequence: CASSLPNYGYTF. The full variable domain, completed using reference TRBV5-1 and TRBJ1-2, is KAGVTQTPRYLIKTRGQQVTLSCSPISGHRSVSWYQQTPGQGLQFLFEYFSETQRNKGNFPGRFSGRQFSNSRSEMNVSTLELGDSALYLCASSLPNYGYTFGSGTRLTVV.

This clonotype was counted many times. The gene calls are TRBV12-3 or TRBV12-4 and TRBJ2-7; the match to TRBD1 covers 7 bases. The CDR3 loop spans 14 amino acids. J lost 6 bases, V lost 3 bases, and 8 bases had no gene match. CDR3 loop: CASSLYRGVSEQYF. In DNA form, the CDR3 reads TGTGCCAGCAGTTTGTACAGGGGCGTCAGCGAGCAGTACTTC.

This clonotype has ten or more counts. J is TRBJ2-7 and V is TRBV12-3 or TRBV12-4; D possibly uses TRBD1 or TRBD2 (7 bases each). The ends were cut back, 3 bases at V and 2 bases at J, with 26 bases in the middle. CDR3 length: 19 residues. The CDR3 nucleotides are TGTGCCAGCAGTTTTCCCCGGGACAGAACTCTAGCGGAGACCTACGAGCAGTACTTC. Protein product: CASSFPRDRTLAETYEQYF.

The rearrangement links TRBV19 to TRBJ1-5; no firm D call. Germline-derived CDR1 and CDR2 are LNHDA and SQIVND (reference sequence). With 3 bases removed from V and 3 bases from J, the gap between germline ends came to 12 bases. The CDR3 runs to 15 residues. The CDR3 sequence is CASSMPNRPNQPQHF. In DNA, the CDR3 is TGTGCCAGTAGTATGCCCAACAGACCCAATCAGCCCCAGCATTTT.

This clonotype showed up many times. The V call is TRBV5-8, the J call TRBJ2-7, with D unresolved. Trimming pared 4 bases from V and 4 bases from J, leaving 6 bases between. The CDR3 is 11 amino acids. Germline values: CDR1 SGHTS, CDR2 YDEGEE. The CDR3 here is CASSRRYEQYF. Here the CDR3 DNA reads TGTGCCAGCAGCCGCCGTTACGAGCAGTACTTC.

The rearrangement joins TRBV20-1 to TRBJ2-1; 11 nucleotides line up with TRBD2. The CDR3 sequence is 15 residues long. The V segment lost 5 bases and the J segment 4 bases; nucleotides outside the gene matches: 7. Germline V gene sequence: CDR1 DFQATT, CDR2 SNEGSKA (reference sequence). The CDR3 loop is CSAQWGTSGYNEQFF. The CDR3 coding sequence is TGCAGTGCTCAATGGGGGACTAGCGGTTACAATGAGCAGTTCTTC.

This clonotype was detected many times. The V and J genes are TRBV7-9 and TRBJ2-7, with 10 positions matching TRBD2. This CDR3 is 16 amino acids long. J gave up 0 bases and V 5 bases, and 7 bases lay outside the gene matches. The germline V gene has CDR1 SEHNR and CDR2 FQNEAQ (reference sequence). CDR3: CASSALLAGVSYEQYF. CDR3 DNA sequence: TGTGCCAGCAGCGCCCTCCTAGCGGGAGTCTCCTACGAGCAGTACTTC. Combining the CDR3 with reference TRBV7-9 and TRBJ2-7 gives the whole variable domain DTGVSQNPRHKITKRGQNVTFRCDPISEHNRLYWYRQTLGQGPEFLTYFQNEAQLEKSRLLSDRFSAERPKGSFSTLEIQRTEQGDSAMYLCASSALLAGVSYEQYFGPGTRLTVT.

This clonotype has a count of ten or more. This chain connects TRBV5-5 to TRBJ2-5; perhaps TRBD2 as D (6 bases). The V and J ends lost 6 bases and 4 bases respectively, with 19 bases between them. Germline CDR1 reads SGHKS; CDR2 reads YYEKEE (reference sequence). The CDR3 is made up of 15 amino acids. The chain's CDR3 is CASNQFILGGETQYF. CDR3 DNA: TGTGCCAGCAACCAGTTCATCCTGGGAGGAGAGACCCAGTACTTC.

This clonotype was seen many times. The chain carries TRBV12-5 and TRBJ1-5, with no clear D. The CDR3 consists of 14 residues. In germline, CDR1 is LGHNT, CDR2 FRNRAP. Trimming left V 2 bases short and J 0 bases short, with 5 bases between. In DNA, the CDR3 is TGTGCTAGTGGTTTGTGGGGTAGCAATCAGCCCCAGCATTTT. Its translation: CASGLWGSNQPQHF.